This T cell receptor beta chain came from a study of regulatory T cells in long-lasting Graves disease. The overall study: Over 5 years of antithyroid drugs plus positive TSH receptor antibodies defined persistent Graves' disease.

In building TCR beta libraries, iRepertoire HTBI primers were used together with Arm-PCR of CDR3 regions. In TCRdb, the multiplex PCR reads were re-called with MiXCR into one record per CDR3 protein. This sample carries a few hundred thousand distinct CDR3 sequences, roughly 25% of them seen once, and the ten largest clones take roughly a quarter. Indicated time point: persistent/refractory GD, antithyroid drugs over 5 years with positive TRAb. PBMC RNA served as the TCR library source. The V gene end was trimmed by 6 bases and the J gene end by 1 base; junction bases not matched to a gene: 3. Germline loops: CDR1 SGHTA, CDR2 FQGTGA. There are 15 residues in the CDR3. Details on this clonotype: A much more abundant neighbour one base away suggests this may be a read error.

This TCR was sampled from a woman in her thirties or forties with Graves disease. This chain links TRBV7-3 with TRBJ2-2; 9 bases are shared with TRBD1. This specimen consisted of peripheral blood mononuclear cells (PBMCs), obtained when the disease was refractory, from a patient treated with antithyroid drugs. CDR3 nucleotides: TGTGCCAGCAGTACGGGACAGGGGAACACCGGGGAGCTGTTTTTT. Encoded protein: CASSTGQGNTGELFF.